Below are 21 T cell receptor beta chains sequenced from a single sample in a study of a mutant IDH1 vaccine in newly diagnosed glioma. The protocol was immunoSEQ multiplex PCR, while the TCRdb copy is restricted to in-frame clones and leaves out a portion. The data hold 25,000 to 30,000 clones, with roughly 80% observed a single time. Their specific antigens are unknown. Regarding time point: week 23, last vaccination. The content of each vaccine dose was 300 ug of mutant IDH1 20-mer peptide, and topical imiquimod accompanied it. The specimen was PBMCs, collected from a glioma patient whose treatment included an IDH1 peptide vaccine. The source is a woman younger than 45 with glioma.

This clone was found once. The J gene is TRBJ2-1, the V gene TRBV30; D gene ambiguous. This CDR3 spans 12 amino acids. With 3 bases removed from V and 5 bases from J, the gap between germline ends came to 8 bases. From germline, CDR1 is GTSNPN and CDR2 SVGIG (reference sequence). CDR3 protein: CAWSPSDNEQFF. In DNA form, the CDR3 reads TGTGCCTGGAGCCCCTCGGACAATGAGCAGTTCTTC.

This chain connects TRBV5-6 to TRBJ1-5, with D tentatively TRBD1 (6 bases). The CDR3 runs to 14 residues. The germline gives CDR1 SGHDT, CDR2 YYEEEE. The germline V and J ends were trimmed by 3 bases and 2 bases, with 9 bases remaining between them. The CDR3 sequence: CASSWGGGNQPQHF. The DNA for the CDR3 is TGTGCCAGCAGCTGGGGGGGCGGCAATCAGCCCCAGCATTTT.

The CDR3 region is CASSQEYQGSTNEKLFF. The CDR3 DNA sequence: TGCGCCAGCAGCCAAGAATACCAGGGGTCGACTAATGAAAAACTGTTTTTT. V is TRBV4-1 and J is TRBJ1-4, with D perhaps matching TRBD1 (6 bases). V was pared by 0 bases and J by 2 bases, with 13 bases between. Germline V gene sequence: CDR1 MGHRA, CDR2 YSYEKL. The CDR3 extends over 17 amino acids.

In DNA form, the CDR3 reads TGCGCCAGCAGCCTCGGCCCGGGAGATACGCAGTATTTT. Its protein product is CASSLGPGDTQYF. The chain links TRBV5-1 to TRBJ2-3; D is uncertain. This CDR3 spans 13 amino acids. Trimming removed 4 bases at V and 5 bases at J, with 11 bases between. The V gene's germline CDR1 is SGHRS and CDR2 YFSETQ. Supplemented by reference TRBV5-1 and TRBJ2-3, the full variable domain reads KAGVTQTPRYLIKTRGQQVTLSCSPISGHRSVSWYQQTPGQGLQFLFEYFSETQRNKGNFPGRFSGRQFSNSRSEMNVSTLELGDSALYLCASSLGPGDTQYFGPGTRLTVL.

The chain uses TRBV7-9 and TRBJ1-2, with D possibly matching TRBD1 (6 bases). The germline CDR1 and CDR2 sequences are SEHNR and FQNEAQ (reference sequence). Trimming took 5 bases from V and 6 from J, leaving 22 bases between them. This CDR3 is 16 amino acids long. CDR3 in amino acids: CASSLSTTGRGDGYTF. For the CDR3, the DNA is TGTGCCAGCAGCCTCTCGACGACAGGCCGCGGGGATGGCTACACCTTC.

V gene TRBV5-1 combines with J gene TRBJ1-1, with D possibly being TRBD1 (5 bases). Trimming left V 4 bases short and J 1 base short, with 8 bases between. The CDR3 runs 13 residues. Germline loops: CDR1 SGHRS, CDR2 YFSETQ. The CDR3 DNA reads TGCGCCAGCAGCGACAGCCCGAACACTGAAGCTTTCTTT. It yields the protein CASSDSPNTEAFF. The full variable domain, completed using reference TRBV5-1 and TRBJ1-1, is KAGVTQTPRYLIKTRGQQVTLSCSPISGHRSVSWYQQTPGQGLQFLFEYFSETQRNKGNFPGRFSGRQFSNSRSEMNVSTLELGDSALYLCASSDSPNTEAFFGQGTRLTVV.

This clone was counted a few times. The gene calls are TRBV7-2 and TRBJ1-1, with 9 bases fitting TRBD1. CDR1 and CDR2 from the germline V gene are SGHTA and FQGNSA. Trimming cost V 4 bases and J 7 bases; bases outside gene matches: 7. This CDR3 is 14 amino acids long. CDR3 residues: CASSSRQGVGEAFF. The CDR3 DNA sequence: TGTGCCAGCAGCTCACGACAGGGGGTAGGTGAAGCTTTCTTT.

The chain links TRBV11-2 to TRBJ2-2; D is uncertain. Germline V gene lookup returns CDR1 SGHAT and CDR2 FQNNGV. CDR3 length equals 13 residues. V was pared by 0 bases and J by 7 bases, with 6 bases between. Written as DNA, the CDR3 is TGTGCCAGCAGCTTAGATGGGGACGGGGAGCTGTTTTTT. Protein sequence: CASSLDGDGELFF.

V gene TRBV5-1 combines with J gene TRBJ2-2; 7 bases agree with TRBD1. V lost 0 bases to trimming and J lost 7 bases; unmatched junction nucleotides: 3. Germline V gene sequence: CDR1 SGHRS, CDR2 YFSETQ. The CDR3 covers 14 residues. CDR3 nucleotide sequence: TGCGCCAGCAGCTTGGAGGGGGCGAGCGGGGAGCTGTTTTTT. It codes for CASSLEGASGELFF.

V is TRBV5-4 and J is TRBJ1-1, with 9 bases fitting TRBD1. From germline, CDR1 is SGHNT and CDR2 YYREEE (reference sequence). The CDR3 length is 15 residues. V lost 4 bases to trimming and J lost 7 bases; unmatched junction nucleotides: 11. As DNA, the CDR3 is TGTGCCAGCAGCAGAGAGACAGGGGGAGCTTTTGAAGCTTTCTTT. Residues: CASSRETGGAFEAFF.

Only one count was recorded for this clone. This chain uses TRBV11-2 with TRBJ2-7; tentatively, D is TRBD2 (5 bases). V shed 5 bases and J shed 3 bases, with 14 bases lying between them. Germline assignment: CDR1 SGHAT and CDR2 FQNNGV. CDR3 length: 14 amino acids. DNA for the CDR3: TGTGCCAGCAGCAAAATTTCCGGGATCTACGAGCAGTACTTC. Translated, it gives CASSKISGIYEQYF.

V usage is TRBV5-1 and J usage is TRBJ2-2, with 10 nucleotides matching TRBD1. This CDR3 has 15 amino acids. CDR1 and CDR2 from the germline V gene are SGHRS and YFSETQ. J lost 5 bases, V lost 4 bases, and 5 bases had no gene match. Here the CDR3 DNA reads TGCGCCAGCAGCCCGGGACAGGGGAGGACCGGGGAGCTGTTTTTT. It is translated as CASSPGQGRTGELFF.

The genes are TRBV5-6 and TRBJ1-3, with D perhaps matching TRBD1 (5 bases). This CDR3 region has 14 residues. Germline V gene data show CDR1 as SGHDT and CDR2 as YYEEEE. V was pared by 5 bases and J by 0 bases, with 9 bases between. The CDR3 sequence: CASSKDTSGNTIYF. CDR3 nucleotides: TGTGCCAGCAGTAAGGACACCTCTGGAAACACCATATATTTT.

The V call is TRBV6-1, the J call TRBJ2-7; no reliable D call. Germline V gives CDR1 MNHNS, CDR2 SASEGT. Trimming took 0 bases from V and 2 from J, leaving 11 bases between them. The CDR3 extends over 15 amino acids. The CDR3 DNA is TGTGCCAGCAGTGAAGCCCATTCTTCGACCTACGAGCAGTACTTC. This codes for CASSEAHSSTYEQYF.

The table lists this clone with a few counts. The chain combines TRBV5-1 with TRBJ1-1, with D perhaps matching TRBD1 (6 bases). Germline V gives CDR1 SGHRS, CDR2 YFSETQ. The V and J ends lost 4 bases and 4 bases respectively, with 8 bases between them. The CDR3 has 12 amino acids. CDR3 in amino acids: CASSQGGTEAFF. The CDR3 DNA reads as TGCGCCAGCAGCCAAGGGGGCACTGAAGCTTTCTTT.

This clone is a singleton in its sample. This chain connects TRBV5-1 to TRBJ2-3; the D gene is possibly TRBD2 (6 bases). V lost 5 bases and J lost 0, with 10 bases in between. The germline V gene encodes CDR1 SGHRS and CDR2 YFSETQ. This CDR3 is built from 14 residues. This chain's CDR3 is CASRGAGSTDTQYF. In DNA form, the CDR3 reads TGCGCCAGCAGAGGGGCGGGGAGCACAGATACGCAGTATTTT. Based on the CDR3 plus reference TRBV5-1 and TRBJ2-3, the full variable domain is KAGVTQTPRYLIKTRGQQVTLSCSPISGHRSVSWYQQTPGQGLQFLFEYFSETQRNKGNFPGRFSGRQFSNSRSEMNVSTLELGDSALYLCASRGAGSTDTQYFGPGTRLTVL.

J is TRBJ1-1 and V is TRBV2; 12 positions match TRBD1. V shed 6 bases and J 4 bases; nucleotides not matched to a gene: 9. Germline CDR1 reads SNHLY; CDR2 reads FYNNEI. This CDR3 is 16 amino acids long. The CDR3 loop is CASSVPRDRGLTEAFF. The CDR3 DNA is TGTGCCAGCAGCGTCCCCCGGGACAGGGGGCTCACTGAAGCTTTCTTT.

The CDR3 nucleotides are TGTGCCAGCAGCCTGGGGACAGGGTCCAACGAGCAGTACTTC. Encoded protein: CASSLGTGSNEQYF. The chain couples TRBV5-4 to TRBJ2-7; TRBD1 matches 9 bases. CDR3 length: 14 amino acids. Germline V gene data show CDR1 as SGHNT and CDR2 as YYREEE (reference sequence). The V and J ends lost 4 bases and 5 bases, in that order; junction bases with no gene match: 7.

The genes are TRBV10-3 and TRBJ1-1; tentatively, D is TRBD1 (5 bases). The CDR3 covers 14 residues. Trimming removed 5 bases at V and 0 bases at J, with 10 bases between. Per the germline V gene, CDR1 is ENHRY and CDR2 is SYGVKD. The CDR3 DNA reads TGTGCCATCAGTTCGGGACTGATGAACACTGAAGCTTTCTTT. Its protein product is CAISSGLMNTEAFF.

The chain uses TRBV18 and TRBJ2-7; D uncertain. The germline V gene encodes CDR1 KGHSH and CDR2 LQKENI. The CDR3 is 12 residues long. The V and J ends lost 6 bases and 2 bases respectively, with 8 bases between them. CDR3 amino acids: CASSSPAYEQYF. CDR3 DNA sequence: TGTGCCAGCTCCTCTCCGGCCTACGAGCAGTACTTC.

The chain carries TRBV6-1 and TRBJ2-7; no reliable D call. CDR1 and CDR2 (germline): MNHNS, SASEGT. V was trimmed by 6 bases and J by 2 bases, leaving 14 bases between them. The CDR3 is 14 residues long. The CDR3 protein is CASRATIGPYEQYF. The DNA of the CDR3 is TGTGCCAGCAGAGCTACGATCGGGCCCTACGAGCAGTACTTC.